The 31 T cell receptor beta chains in this list originate from one sample, sequenced in a study of blood T cell repertoires in COVID-19. The protocol was immunoSEQ multiplex PCR, while the TCRdb copy is restricted to in-frame clones and leaves out a portion. The sample has fewer than 250,000 clones, around 79% seen once. The sample taken for sequencing was peripheral blood. These receptors were collected from a woman aged 50 to 60 with acute or convalescent COVID-19.

This clone occurred once. The chain recombines TRBV7-8 with TRBJ2-3; D ambiguous. Germline values: CDR1 SGHVS, CDR2 FQNEAQ. This CDR3 spans 13 amino acids. V was trimmed by 8 bases and J by 0 bases, leaving 9 bases between them. The CDR3 DNA reads TGTGCCAGCCGCGCTATTAGCACAGATACGCAGTATTTT. Translating it yields CASRAISTDTQYF. Filled out from reference TRBV7-8 and TRBJ2-3, the complete variable domain reads GAGVSQSPRYKVAKRGQDVALRCDPISGHVSLFWYQQALGQGPEFLTYFQNEAQLDKSGLPSDRFFAERPEGSVSTLKIQRTQQEDSAVYLCASRAISTDTQYFGPGTRLTVL.

The rearrangement uses TRBV15 and TRBJ2-3; 7 positions match TRBD1. The germline CDR1 and CDR2 sequences are LNHNV and YYDKDF (reference sequence). The CDR3 is 15 amino acids. V gave up 1 base and J gave up 3 bases; unmatched junction bases: 4. The CDR3 nucleotides read TGTGCCACCAGCAGAGGAGACAGGGATACAGATACGCAGTATTTT. Translated, it gives CATSRGDRDTDTQYF.

This rearrangement joins TRBV10-3 to TRBJ2-1; 9 bases align to TRBD1. The J segment lost 8 bases and the V segment lost 6 bases, leaving 8 bases of the junction unmatched. The germline V gene encodes CDR1 ENHRY and CDR2 SYGVKD. The CDR3 consists of 14 residues. The CDR3 DNA follows: TGTGCCATCAGAAGGGGACAGGGCGAGGATGAGCAGTTCTTC. This codes for CAIRRGQGEDEQFF.

The chain recombines TRBV27 with TRBJ2-7; 10 bases map to TRBD2. Germline CDR1 reads MNHEY; CDR2 reads SMNVEV (reference sequence). The CDR3 covers 14 residues. The J segment lost 9 bases and the V segment lost 5 bases, leaving 10 bases of the junction unmatched. CDR3 protein: CASSPSGRGEGQYF. DNA of the CDR3: TGTGCCAGCAGTCCAAGCGGGAGGGGAGAAGGGCAGTACTTC.

This chain joins TRBV6-5 and TRBJ1-5, with D maybe TRBD1 (5 bases). This CDR3 spans 15 amino acids. V lost 6 bases and J 2 bases, leaving 14 bases between the germline ends. CDR1 MNHEY and CDR2 SVGAGI come from the germline V gene. For the CDR3, the DNA is TGTGCCAGCAGGCGGCCAGGGTCCGGCAATCAGCCCCAGCATTTT. It translates to CASRRPGSGNQPQHF.

The chain links TRBV30 to TRBJ1-1; 7 bases agree with TRBD1. Germline V gene data show CDR1 as GTSNPN and CDR2 as SVGIG (reference sequence). V shed 5 bases and J 11 bases; nucleotides not matched to a gene: 14. The CDR3 runs 13 residues. The CDR3: CAWCIRGGAGAFF. The CDR3 region has the DNA TGTGCCTGGTGCATAAGAGGGGGCGCTGGGGCTTTCTTT. The complete variable domain, with remaining parts taken from reference TRBV30 and TRBJ1-1, reads SQTIHQWPATLVQPVGSPLSLECTVEGTSNPNLYWYRQAAGRGLQLLFYSVGIGQISSEVPQNLSASRPQDRQFILSSKKLLLSDSGFYLCAWCIRGGAGAFFGQGTRLTVV.

V is TRBV24-1 and J is TRBJ2-5; possibly TRBD2 for D (6 bases). Germline V gives CDR1 KGHDR, CDR2 SFDVKD. V lost 1 base and J 4 bases, leaving 15 bases between the germline ends. The CDR3 length is 16 residues. The CDR3: CATSDFGGALRETQYF. The CDR3 DNA is TGTGCCACCAGTGATTTCGGAGGGGCCCTCCGAGAGACCCAGTACTTC.

J is TRBJ2-3 and V is TRBV9; perhaps TRBD2 as D (5 bases). CDR3 length equals 14 residues. V was shortened by 7 bases and J by 4 bases, with 16 bases between the two germline ends. Germline CDR1 reads SGDLS; CDR2 reads YYNGEE. The chain's CDR3 is CASGRGPLSDTQYF. In DNA form, the CDR3 reads TGTGCCAGCGGGAGAGGACCTTTATCAGATACGCAGTATTTT.

The chain couples TRBV18 to TRBJ1-1, with D possibly being TRBD1 (6 bases). The V and J ends lost 6 bases and 7 bases respectively, with 15 bases between them. The CDR3 runs 13 residues. Per germline, CDR1 KGHSH and CDR2 LQKENI. The CDR3 here is CASSRLRTDEAFF. The DNA for the CDR3 is TGTGCCAGCTCGCGATTACGGACAGATGAAGCTTTCTTT.

This sequence joins TRBV6-5 and TRBJ1-1; possible D gene TRBD1, 6 bases. The CDR3 loop spans 15 amino acids. V was pared by 6 bases and J by 3 bases, with 17 bases between. Per germline, CDR1 MNHEY and CDR2 SVGAGI. The CDR3 region is CASSLSTGPYTEAFF. DNA of the CDR3: TGTGCCAGCAGCCTGTCCACAGGGCCCTACACTGAAGCTTTCTTT.

The rearrangement joins TRBV3-1 (or the pseudogene TRBV3-2) to TRBJ1-6, with D possibly TRBD1 on 6 matching bases. The CDR3 is made up of 16 amino acids. Looked up from germline, CDR1 is LGHDT and CDR2 is YNNKEL (reference sequence). V lost 4 bases and J 6 bases, leaving 16 bases between the germline ends. The CDR3 region has the DNA TGTGCCAGCAGCCTCTACGGACAGCTGGGTAATTCACCCCTCCACTTT. Translating gives CASSLYGQLGNSPLHF.

This chain connects TRBV6-1 to TRBJ2-3; a weak D match, TRBD1 (6 bases). The V gene lost 3 bases and the J gene lost 5 bases, with 18 bases spanning the gap. From germline, CDR1 is MNHNS and CDR2 SASEGT. This CDR3 comprises 16 residues. The CDR3 reads CASSEPGHPREDTQYF. The DNA of the CDR3 is TGTGCCAGCAGTGAGCCGGGACACCCGAGGGAAGATACGCAGTATTTT.

The chain carries TRBV19 and TRBJ1-1; D not resolved. CDR1 and CDR2 from the germline V gene are LNHDA and SQIVND (reference sequence). The CDR3 has 17 amino acids. Trimming took off 5 bases at V and 0 bases at J, with 19 bases between the two ends. This CDR3 is CASSSKTGSNMNTEAFF. The CDR3 region has the DNA TGTGCCAGTAGTTCAAAGACGGGGTCGAACATGAACACTGAAGCTTTCTTT.

The rearrangement joins TRBV19 to TRBJ2-1, with TRBD2 matching 11 bases. Germline V gene sequence: CDR1 LNHDA, CDR2 SQIVND (reference sequence). V lost 6 bases to trimming and J lost 8 bases; unmatched junction nucleotides: 12. The CDR3 has 16 amino acids. In nucleotides, the CDR3 is TGTGCCAGTAGGATCTCGACTAGCGGGGTACAATATGAGCAGTTCTTC. Amino acids: CASRISTSGVQYEQFF. The variable domain in full, completed from reference TRBV19 and TRBJ2-1, reads DGGITQSPKYLFRKEGQNVTLSCEQNLNHDAMYWYRQDPGQGLRLIYYSQIVNDFQKGDIAEGYSVSREKKESFPLTVTSAQKNPTAFYLCASRISTSGVQYEQFFGPGTRLTVL.

As regards this clone: Other nucleotide sequences in the sample specify the same CDR3. This chain joins TRBV27 and TRBJ2-5; TRBD1 matches 7 bases. With 5 bases clipped from V and 2 bases from J, the junction kept 8 bases outside the gene matches. Germline loops: CDR1 MNHEY, CDR2 SMNVEV (reference sequence). The CDR3 contains 15 residues. The CDR3 sequence is CASSPRRDSQETQYF. The CDR3 DNA follows: TGTGCCAGCAGTCCGCGCCGGGACAGTCAAGAGACCCAGTACTTC.

This clone was counted a few times. The rearrangement uses TRBV27 and TRBJ1-2; 8 positions agree with TRBD1. With V trimmed by 4 bases and J by 5 bases, 9 bases remained unmatched. Germline lookup yields CDR1 MNHEY and CDR2 SMNVEV (reference sequence). The CDR3 runs to 15 residues. This CDR3 is CASSSLAGGEYGYTF. The DNA of the CDR3 is TGTGCCAGCAGTTCTCTCGCAGGGGGCGAGTATGGCTACACCTTC.

V gene TRBV5-1 combines with J gene TRBJ1-4; no clear D gene. Deletions cut 2 bases from V and 8 bases from J, with 16 bases between. This CDR3 region has 15 residues. Germline V gives CDR1 SGHRS, CDR2 YFSETQ. The CDR3 region has the DNA TGCGCCAGCAGCTTTTCCGGGTTGGGAGGAGAAAAACTGTTTTTT. The encoded protein is CASSFSGLGGEKLFF.

The genes are TRBV5-4 and TRBJ2-7, with 7 bases lining up with TRBD1. Germline V CDR1 and CDR2: SGHNT, YYREEE (reference sequence). The CDR3 has 17 residues. V shed 4 bases, J shed 0 bases, and the junction held 13 bases outside the gene matches. The CDR3 DNA reads as TGTGCCAGCAGCCAACACCTCGGGGCAGGGGGCTCCTACGAGCAGTACTTC. Translated: CASSQHLGAGGSYEQYF.

This clone has a single count. The chain has TRBV24-1 and TRBJ2-7; TRBD1 might be the D (6 bases). Trimming shortened V by 3 bases and J by 2 bases, and 13 bases separated the two germline ends. CDR1 and CDR2 from the germline V gene are KGHDR and SFDVKD. This CDR3 has 15 amino acids. The DNA for the CDR3 is TGTGCCACCAGTGATCCCACAGGGTCGACCTACGAGCAGTACTTC. It codes for CATSDPTGSTYEQYF.

The gene calls are TRBV7-8 and TRBJ2-1; TRBD1 aligns across 7 bases. Germline values: CDR1 SGHVS, CDR2 FQNEAQ. The CDR3 loop spans 15 amino acids. V lost 8 bases to trimming and J lost 2 bases; unmatched junction nucleotides: 9. This chain's CDR3 is CASLVPGQPYNEQFF. For the CDR3, the DNA is TGTGCCAGCCTAGTCCCGGGACAGCCCTACAATGAGCAGTTCTTC.

Only one count was recorded for this clone. The chain joins TRBV7-2 to TRBJ1-2; TRBD1 agrees at 7 bases. The V and J ends lost 3 bases and 7 bases, in that order; junction bases with no gene match: 5. The CDR3 contains 13 residues. Germline V lookup: CDR1 SGHTA, CDR2 FQGNSA. The CDR3 loop is CASSFFEGAGYTF. In DNA form, the CDR3 reads TGTGCCAGCAGCTTTTTCGAGGGGGCTGGCTACACCTTC.

Concerning this clone itself: The junction shows a germline mismatch at one end, possibly a read error. V and J are TRBV4-3 and TRBJ1-1; D is unclear. Per the germline V gene, CDR1 is LGHNA and CDR2 is YSLEER. This CDR3 comprises 19 residues. The CDR3 DNA is TGCGCCAGCAGCCAAGACCCGGGTGGGCGCGGGTCGGAGAACGCTGAAGCTTTCTTT. This sequence encodes CASSQDPGGRGSENAEAFF.

This chain links TRBV2 with TRBJ2-3; 15 positions match TRBD2. V lost 6 bases to trimming and J lost 5 bases; unmatched junction nucleotides: 3. Germline V gene lookup returns CDR1 SNHLY and CDR2 FYNNEI. The CDR3 runs 15 residues. CDR3 residues: CASSGLAGGGDTQYF. Written as DNA, the CDR3 is TGTGCCAGCAGCGGACTAGCGGGGGGGGGAGATACGCAGTATTTT.

V gene TRBV19 combines with J gene TRBJ1-5; D unclear. The CDR3 is 14 residues long. Trimming shortened V by 1 base and J by 7 bases, and 11 bases separated the two germline ends. Germline values: CDR1 LNHDA, CDR2 SQIVND (reference sequence). DNA of the CDR3: TGTGCCAGTAGTATAGGAGGGAACAGCCAGCCCCAGCATTTT. It specifies CASSIGGNSQPQHF. The full variable domain, rest sourced from reference TRBV19 and TRBJ1-5, is DGGITQSPKYLFRKEGQNVTLSCEQNLNHDAMYWYRQDPGQGLRLIYYSQIVNDFQKGDIAEGYSVSREKKESFPLTVTSAQKNPTAFYLCASSIGGNSQPQHFGDGTRLSIL.

The table lists this clone with many counts. V usage is TRBV5-8 and J usage is TRBJ1-3; no reliable D call. Germline V gene lookup returns CDR1 SGHTS and CDR2 YDEGEE. V was clipped by 2 bases and J by 4 bases, with 7 bases between them. The CDR3 runs to 13 residues. CDR3 bases: TGTGCCAGCAGCTTTGGCAGGGGAAACACCATATATTTT. Amino acid sequence: CASSFGRGNTIYF.

The sample holds a few counts of this clone. The chain employs TRBV30 and TRBJ1-1; no definite D call. CDR3 length: 13 amino acids. V was clipped by 3 bases and J by 3 bases, with 11 bases between them. From germline, CDR1 is GTSNPN and CDR2 SVGIG (reference sequence). This chain's CDR3 is CAWRVQHHTEAFF. The CDR3, as DNA: TGTGCCTGGAGGGTACAGCATCACACTGAAGCTTTCTTT.

DNA of the CDR3: TGTGCCAGCAGCGAAAGGGACAGTCGGGGCTACACCTTC. Its protein is CASSERDSRGYTF. The V and J genes are TRBV7-9 and TRBJ1-2, with 7 bases matching TRBD1. Looked up from germline, CDR1 is SEHNR and CDR2 is FQNEAQ (reference sequence). There are 13 residues in the CDR3. V lost 5 bases, J lost 8 bases, and 8 bases stayed unmatched.

V gene TRBV19 combines with J gene TRBJ2-1, with 11 bases matching TRBD2. This CDR3 has 19 amino acids. Germline CDR1 LNHDA, CDR2 SQIVND (reference sequence). V trimming: 7 bases; J trimming: 0 bases; junction bases outside the gene matches: 14. The CDR3 coding sequence is TGTGCCAGTATCCCCCGAAGGACTAGCGGGCCCAGCTCCTACAATGAGCAGTTCTTC. Residues: CASIPRRTSGPSSYNEQFF.

This clone occurred a few times. The sample contains more than one DNA sequence encoding this CDR3. The chain links TRBV30 to TRBJ1-5, with a possible D match to TRBD1 (6 bases). Looked up from germline, CDR1 is GTSNPN and CDR2 is SVGIG (reference sequence). The CDR3 is 14 residues long. V lost 1 base to trimming and J lost 5 bases, with 12 bases between them. CDR3: CAWSGGRGDQPQHF. CDR3 DNA: TGTGCCTGGAGTGGGGGGAGGGGGGATCAGCCCCAGCATTTT.

This clone was picked up one time. As DNA, the CDR3 is TGTGCCAGCGCTACAGGGGGAGAGAACAATGAGCAGTTCTTC. Its protein is CASATGGENNEQFF. The J gene is TRBJ2-1, the V gene TRBV11-3; 8 positions match TRBD1. This CDR3 spans 14 amino acids. The trim removed 8 bases at V and 5 bases at J, leaving 8 bases unmatched. Germline assignment: CDR1 SGHNT and CDR2 YENEEA.

This chain joins TRBV19 and TRBJ1-3; D remains unclear. Germline V gene sequence: CDR1 LNHDA, CDR2 SQIVND (reference sequence). V lost 5 bases, J lost 0 bases, and 8 bases lay in between. This CDR3 is 14 amino acids long. The CDR3 is CASSSRSSGNTIYF. CDR3 sequence (DNA): TGTGCCAGTAGTTCGAGGAGCTCTGGAAACACCATATATTTT.